Shown below are 3 T cell receptor beta chains from a single sample sequenced in a study of T cell repertoires in cytomegalovirus infection. TCRdb itself ran the reads through MiXCR, one entry per CDR3 protein. This sample has roughly 280,000 distinct CDR3 sequences, with approximately 13% found just once. The sequenced material came from PBMCs. The receptors stem from a human donor in good health (CMV status not recorded). Some clones in this sample may be carry-over from other donors' samples.

This clonotype was detected many times. The chain couples TRBV20-1 to TRBJ1-5, with a weak D call TRBD1 (6 bases). The CDR3 totals 13 residues. The V end was cut by 5 bases, the J end by 4 bases, with 12 bases between. Germline V gives CDR1 DFQATT, CDR2 SNEGSKA (reference sequence). The CDR3 coding sequence is TGCAGTGCTGACTCAGGGGCAAATCAGCCCCAGCATTTT. This translates into CSADSGANQPQHF.

This clonotype was seen only a few times. The chain recombines TRBV15 with TRBJ1-6; TRBD1 matches 9 bases. This CDR3 is built from 14 residues. Germline-derived CDR1 and CDR2 are LNHNV and YYDKDF (reference sequence). V was pared by 8 bases and J by 10 bases, with 9 bases of the junction left unmatched. The CDR3 protein is CATGHGTGSSPLHF. The CDR3 DNA sequence: TGTGCCACCGGACACGGGACAGGGAGCTCACCCCTCCACTTT.

The genes are TRBV20-1 and TRBJ2-7; 9 bases map to TRBD1. The V gene end was trimmed by 6 bases and the J gene end by 1 base; junction bases not matched to a gene: 7. CDR3 length: 14 amino acids. Germline CDR1 is DFQATT and CDR2 is SNEGSKA (reference sequence). The CDR3 loop is CSALGQGKSYEQYF. CDR3 nucleotides: TGCAGTGCCCTTGGACAGGGGAAATCCTACGAGCAGTACTTC.